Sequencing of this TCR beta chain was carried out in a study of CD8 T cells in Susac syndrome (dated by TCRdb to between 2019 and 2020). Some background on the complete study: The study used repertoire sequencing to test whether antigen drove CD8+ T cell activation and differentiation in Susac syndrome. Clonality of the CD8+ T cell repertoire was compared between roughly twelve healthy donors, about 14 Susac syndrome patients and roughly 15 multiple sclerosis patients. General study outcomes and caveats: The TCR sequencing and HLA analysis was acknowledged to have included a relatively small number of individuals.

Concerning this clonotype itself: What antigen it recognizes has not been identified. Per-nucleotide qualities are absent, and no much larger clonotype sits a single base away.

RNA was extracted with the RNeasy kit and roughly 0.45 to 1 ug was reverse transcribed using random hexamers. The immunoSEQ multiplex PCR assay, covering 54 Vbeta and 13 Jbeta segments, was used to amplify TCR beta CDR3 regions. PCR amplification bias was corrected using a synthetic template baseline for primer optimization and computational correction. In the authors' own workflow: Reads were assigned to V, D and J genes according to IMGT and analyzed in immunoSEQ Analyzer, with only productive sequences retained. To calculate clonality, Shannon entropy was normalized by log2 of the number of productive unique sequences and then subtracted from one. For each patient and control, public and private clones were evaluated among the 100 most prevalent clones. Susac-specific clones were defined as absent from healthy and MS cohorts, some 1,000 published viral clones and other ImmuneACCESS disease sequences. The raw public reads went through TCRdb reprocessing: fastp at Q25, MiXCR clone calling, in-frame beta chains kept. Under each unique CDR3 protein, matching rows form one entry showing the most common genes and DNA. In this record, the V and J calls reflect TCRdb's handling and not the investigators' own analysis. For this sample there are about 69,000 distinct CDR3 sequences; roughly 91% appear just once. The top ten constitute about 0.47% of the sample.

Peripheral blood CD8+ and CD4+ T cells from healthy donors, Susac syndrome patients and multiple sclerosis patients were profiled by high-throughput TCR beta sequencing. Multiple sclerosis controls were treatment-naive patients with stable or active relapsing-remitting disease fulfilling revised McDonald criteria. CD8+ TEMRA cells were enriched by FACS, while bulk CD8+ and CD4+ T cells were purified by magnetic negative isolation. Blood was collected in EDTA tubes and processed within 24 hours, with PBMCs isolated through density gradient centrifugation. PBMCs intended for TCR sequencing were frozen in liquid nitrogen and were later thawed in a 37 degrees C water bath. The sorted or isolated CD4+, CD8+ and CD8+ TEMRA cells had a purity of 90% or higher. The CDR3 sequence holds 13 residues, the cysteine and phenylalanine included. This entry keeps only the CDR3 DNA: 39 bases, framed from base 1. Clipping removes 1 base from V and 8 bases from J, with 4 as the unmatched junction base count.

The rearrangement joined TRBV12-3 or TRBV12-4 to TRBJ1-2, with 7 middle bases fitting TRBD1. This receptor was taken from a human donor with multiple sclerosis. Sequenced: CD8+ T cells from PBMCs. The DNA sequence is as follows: TGTGCCAGCAGTTTAGAGGGGGCCGGAGGCTACACCTTC. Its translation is CASSLEGAGGYTF.